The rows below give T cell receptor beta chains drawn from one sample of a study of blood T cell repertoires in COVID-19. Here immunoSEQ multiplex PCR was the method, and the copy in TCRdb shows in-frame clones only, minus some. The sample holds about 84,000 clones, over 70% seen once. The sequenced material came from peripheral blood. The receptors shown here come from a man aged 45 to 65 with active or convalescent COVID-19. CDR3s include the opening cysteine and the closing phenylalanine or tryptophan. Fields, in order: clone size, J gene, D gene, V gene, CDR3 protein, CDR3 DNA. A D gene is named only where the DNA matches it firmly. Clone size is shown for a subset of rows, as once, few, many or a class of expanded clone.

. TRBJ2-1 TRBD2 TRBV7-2 CASSLAGLAGDNEQFF TGTGCCAGCAGCCTAGCAGGGCTAGCGGGGGACAATGAGCAGTTCTTC
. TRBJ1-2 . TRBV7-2 CASSLVIASYGYTF TGTGCCAGCAGCTTAGTTATTGCCAGCTATGGCTACACCTTC
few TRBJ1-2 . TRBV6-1 CASSERPDRSDYTF TGTGCCAGCAGTGAACGCCCGGACAGATCTGACTACACCTTC
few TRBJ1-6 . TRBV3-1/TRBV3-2 CASSPRSSYNSPLHF TGTGCCAGCAGCCCCCGGAGCTCCTATAATTCACCCCTCCACTTT
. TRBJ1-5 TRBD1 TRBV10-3 CATRTGSGNQPQHF TGTGCCACCAGGACAGGTTCGGGCAATCAGCCCCAGCATTTT
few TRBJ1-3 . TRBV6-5 CASSYSQGVSGNTIYF TGTGCCAGCAGTTACTCACAGGGTGTCTCTGGAAACACCATATATTTT
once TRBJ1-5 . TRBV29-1 CSVTLSGNAGQPQHF TGCAGCGTTACCCTGTCCGGCAACGCAGGGCAGCCCCAGCATTTT
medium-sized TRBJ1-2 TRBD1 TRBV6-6 CASSYPGQGSGYTF TGTGCCAGCAGTTATCCCGGACAGGGTAGCGGCTACACCTTC
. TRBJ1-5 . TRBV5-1 CASRLGGGDQPQHF TGCGCCAGCCGGCTGGGTGGAGGTGATCAGCCCCAGCATTTT
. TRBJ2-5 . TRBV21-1 CASSNIPGTGVETQYF TGTGCCAGCAGCAACATTCCCGGGACAGGGGTAGAGACCCAGTACTTC
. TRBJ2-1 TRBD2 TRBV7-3 CASSPLAGGNNEQFF TGTGCCAGCAGCCCCCTAGCGGGGGGGAACAATGAGCAGTTCTTC
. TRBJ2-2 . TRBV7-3 CASNLGGDGELFF TGTGCCAGCAACTTGGGGGGAGACGGGGAGCTGTTTTTT
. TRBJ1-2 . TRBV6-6 CASSYSPGGDYGYTF TGTGCCAGCAGTTATTCCCCAGGAGGGGACTATGGCTACACCTTC
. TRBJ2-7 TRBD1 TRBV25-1 CASSLDRGVTYEQYF TGTGCCAGCAGTCTCGACAGGGGTGTTACCTACGAGCAGTACTTC
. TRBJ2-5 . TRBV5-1 CASSPPRGTQYF TGCGCCAGCAGCCCCCCTCGGGGGACCCAGTACTTC
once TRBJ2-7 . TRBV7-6 CASSAYSGVLPYEQYF TGTGCCAGCAGCGCCTATTCGGGGGTCCTCCCCTACGAGCAGTACTTC
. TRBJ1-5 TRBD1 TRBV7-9 CASSPPAGTGTQPQHF TGTGCCAGCAGCCCCCCGGCCGGGACAGGGACTCAGCCCCAGCATTTT
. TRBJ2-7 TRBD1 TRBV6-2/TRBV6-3 CASSGPQGQRYEQYF TGTGCCAGCAGTGGACCACAGGGGCAACGCTACGAGCAGTACTTC
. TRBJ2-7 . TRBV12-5 CASGRAQTKRRSSPTYEQYF TGTGCTAGTGGCCGTGCTCAAACGAAGAGACGGAGTTCCCCTACCTACGAGCAGTACTTC
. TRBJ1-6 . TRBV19 CASSRGRANSPLHF TGTGCCAGTAGTAGAGGCAGGGCGAATTCACCCCTCCACTTT
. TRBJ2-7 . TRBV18 CASSPAGLLGEQYF TGTGCCAGCTCACCCGCGGGTTTACTGGGCGAGCAGTACTTC
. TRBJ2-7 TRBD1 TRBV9 CASSPYWDRTYEQYF TGTGCCAGCAGCCCCTACTGGGACAGAACCTACGAGCAGTACTTC
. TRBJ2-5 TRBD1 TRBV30 CAWNGGQGDETQYF TGTGCCTGGAATGGAGGACAGGGGGATGAGACCCAGTACTTC
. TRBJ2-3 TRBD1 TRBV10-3 CAIRADRGEGTDTQYF TGTGCCATCAGAGCGGACAGGGGAGAAGGCACAGATACGCAGTATTTT
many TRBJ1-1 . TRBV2 CASRIRGTDTEAFF TGTGCCAGCAGGATCAGGGGTACGGACACTGAAGCTTTCTTT
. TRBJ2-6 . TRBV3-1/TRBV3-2 CASSHLGANVLTF TGTGCCAGCAGCCATCTTGGGGCCAACGTCCTGACTTTC
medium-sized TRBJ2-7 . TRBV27 CASSLNGEQYF TGTGCCAGCAGTTTAAACGGGGAGCAGTACTTC
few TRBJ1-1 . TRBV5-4 CASSLGGGKGEAFF TGTGCCAGCAGCTTGGGGGGGGGCAAAGGAGAAGCTTTCTTT
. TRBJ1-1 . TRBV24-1 CATSEAGNTEAFF TGTGCCACCAGTGAGGCTGGGAACACTGAAGCTTTCTTT
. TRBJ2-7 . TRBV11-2 CASSPGLSRAHEQYF TGTGCCAGCAGCCCAGGGCTTAGCAGGGCCCACGAGCAGTACTTC
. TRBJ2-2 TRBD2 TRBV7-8 CASSSRLAGGASNTGELFF TGTGCCAGCAGCTCCCGACTAGCGGGGGGGGCATCGAACACCGGGGAGCTGTTTTTT
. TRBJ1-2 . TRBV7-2 CASSVTSGISGYTF TGTGCCAGCAGCGTAACGTCGGGGATCAGTGGCTACACCTTC
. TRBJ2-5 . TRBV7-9 CASSYLAGARETQYF TGTGCCAGCAGCTACCTTGCGGGGGCCAGGGAGACCCAGTACTTC
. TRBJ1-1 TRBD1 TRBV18 CASSQGARTEAFF TGTGCCAGCTCACAGGGGGCTCGGACTGAAGCTTTCTTT
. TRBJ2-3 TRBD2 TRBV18 CASSPVAGGNQDTQYF TGTGCCAGCTCACCCGTAGCGGGGGGGAACCAAGATACGCAGTATTTT
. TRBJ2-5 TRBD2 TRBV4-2 CASSQEDRTRETQYF TGTGCCAGCAGCCAAGAGGACCGGACTAGGGAGACCCAGTACTTC
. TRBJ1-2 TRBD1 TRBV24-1 CATSDRDRGYGYTF TGTGCCACCAGTGACCGGGACAGGGGCTATGGCTACACCTTC
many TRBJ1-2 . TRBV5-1 CASKPQGGASYGYTF TGCGCCAGCAAACCCCAAGGAGGGGCCTCCTATGGCTACACCTTC
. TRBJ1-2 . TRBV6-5 CAAGTGRAYGYTF TGTGCCGCCGGTACAGGGCGGGCGTATGGCTACACCTTC
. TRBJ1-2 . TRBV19 CASSIKEGGYGYTF TGTGCCAGTAGTATCAAAGAGGGAGGTTATGGCTACACCTTC